The rows below give T cell receptor beta chains drawn from one sample of a study of T cell changes during pregnancy in multiple sclerosis. Sequenced by immunoSEQ multiplex PCR; TCRdb stores in-frame clones only, minus some. The sample shows around 130,000 clones, about 95% of them seen only once. The material was peripheral blood, obtained after pregnancy. The receptors here all came from a female donor with multiple sclerosis, enrolled in a pregnancy study. Both conserved end residues are part of each CDR3. Fields, in order: D gene, V gene, J gene, clone size, CDR3 DNA, CDR3 protein. The D gene is left open where the match is weak. Clone size, where shown, is once, few, many, or a class for clones that have expanded.

TRBD1	TRBV7-9	TRBJ2-5	.	TGTGCCAGCAGCGTCCCGGGACAGGGGGGCATCAGGAAAGAGACCCAGTACTTC	CASSVPGQGGIRKETQYF
.	TRBV2	TRBJ1-4	.	TGTGCCAGCAGCGCAACAGGGTTGGGGGAAAAACTGTTTTTT	CASSATGLGEKLFF
.	TRBV2	TRBJ2-7	.	TGTGCCAGCAGTTGGAGCAACTACGAGCAGTACTTC	CASSWSNYEQYF
.	TRBV6-6	TRBJ1-3	.	TGTGCCAGCAGTGCGGTCAGCTCTGGAAACACCATATATTTT	CASSAVSSGNTIYF
.	TRBV20-1	TRBJ2-7	.	TGCAGTGTGACGGAGGGCTACGAGCAGTACTTC	CSVTEGYEQYF
TRBD1	TRBV27	TRBJ1-4	.	TGTGCCAGCAGTTCTGTGACAGGGGGGGAAAAACTGTTTTTT	CASSSVTGGEKLFF
.	TRBV19	TRBJ1-5	.	TGTGCCAGTAATCGCAGGGGCAATCAGCCCCAGCATTTT	CASNRRGNQPQHF
TRBD2	TRBV5-6	TRBJ2-3	.	TGTGCCAGCAGCCAGAGCGGGAGGACTAGCGGCACAGATACGCAGTATTTT	CASSQSGRTSGTDTQYF
TRBD2	TRBV5-1	TRBJ2-1	.	TGCGCCAGCAGCTTCCAGTCCCGGACTAGCAGCGATGAGCAGTTCTTC	CASSFQSRTSSDEQFF
.	TRBV18	TRBJ2-2	.	TGTGCCAGCTCACCACCCAGGGTGGGGAACACCGGGGAGCTGTTTTTT	CASSPPRVGNTGELFF
TRBD2	TRBV19	TRBJ2-1	once	TGTGCCAGTAGTATGAGGGGTCTAGCGGGAGGTCACAATGAGCAGTTCTTC	CASSMRGLAGGHNEQFF
.	TRBV29-1	TRBJ1-5	.	TGCAGCGCTAAAAATAGCAATCAGCCCCAGCATTTT	CSAKNSNQPQHF
.	TRBV19	TRBJ2-1	.	TGTGCCAGTAGTAGACCGGGACGGGGGATACACAATGAGCAGTTCTTC	CASSRPGRGIHNEQFF
.	TRBV7-9	TRBJ1-2	.	TGTGCCAGCAGCTTAGGGCAGGGCTCAACGAATGGCTACACCTTC	CASSLGQGSTNGYTF
TRBD2	TRBV5-1	TRBJ2-7	.	TGCGCCACCTCCCCGAGCGGGAATGGCTACGAGCAGTACTTC	CATSPSGNGYEQYF
.	TRBV6-4	TRBJ1-1	.	TGTGCCAGCAGTGACTCACCGGGGAACACTGAAGCTTTCTTT	CASSDSPGNTEAFF
TRBD1	TRBV27	TRBJ1-4	.	TGTGCCAGCAGTCCCAGGGCAGGGGGGATAGGGACTAATGAAAAACTGTTTTTT	CASSPRAGGIGTNEKLFF
.	TRBV27	TRBJ1-4	.	TGTGCCAGCAGTTTATCTGGGCTCTCCTTTAATGAAAAACTGTTTTTT	CASSLSGLSFNEKLFF
.	TRBV18	TRBJ2-2	.	TGTGCCAGCTCACCGCTGGCAGAGAACACCGGGGAGCTGTTTTTT	CASSPLAENTGELFF
.	TRBV13	TRBJ2-1	.	TGTGCCAGCAGCATAGATGGGAGCTCCTACAATGAGCAGTTCTTC	CASSIDGSSYNEQFF
TRBD2	TRBV5-1	TRBJ2-2	.	TGCGCCAGCAGCCTCTTCAAACTAGCGGGAGGAAAGAACACCGGGGAGCTGTTTTTT	CASSLFKLAGGKNTGELFF
TRBD2	TRBV27	TRBJ2-1	.	TGTGCCAGCAGTTTATCGAGGGGCGGGAGTAGGTCAAATGAGCAGTTCTTC	CASSLSRGGSRSNEQFF
.	TRBV10-3	TRBJ2-3	.	TGTGCCATCAGTGAGACTCAGGGGGGAGATACGCAGTATTTT	CAISETQGGDTQYF
.	TRBV5-6	TRBJ2-4	.	TGTGCCAGCAGCTGGCGACTAGGCGGGCGGGACATTCAGTACTTC	CASSWRLGGRDIQYF
TRBD2	TRBV5-1	TRBJ2-1	.	TGCGCCAGCAGCTTGGGGACTAGCGTCGATGAGCAGTTCTTC	CASSLGTSVDEQFF
TRBD2	TRBV28	TRBJ2-3	once	TGTGCCAGCAGTTCCCCTTCCCTGACTAGCGGCACAGATACGCAGTATTTT	CASSSPSLTSGTDTQYF
.	TRBV11-2	TRBJ2-2	.	TGTGCCAGTCGAAAGGGGGTCGGGGAGCTGTTTTTT	CASRKGVGELFF
.	TRBV27	TRBJ2-2	.	TGTGCCAGCAGTTTCCTCCTCCCCGGGGAGCTGTTTTTT	CASSFLLPGELFF
TRBD1	TRBV25-1	TRBJ2-3	.	TGTGCCAGCAGTGCATTAGCCGACAGGGACGGGAAAAATACGCAGTATTTT	CASSALADRDGKNTQYF
.	TRBV11-3	TRBJ2-1	.	TGTGCCAGCAGTGGCCGCTCCTACAATGAGCAGTTCTTC	CASSGRSYNEQFF
.	TRBV5-1	TRBJ1-3	.	TGCGCCAGCAGCTTGGGTACGGTTGGAAACACCATATATTTT	CASSLGTVGNTIYF
TRBD2	TRBV11-2	TRBJ2-1	.	TGTGCCAGCAGCCCGAGCCTGACTAGCGGGAGGAGTGATGAGCAGTTCTTC	CASSPSLTSGRSDEQFF
TRBD2	TRBV18	TRBJ2-2	.	TGTGCCAGCTCACGGGACGGACTAGCGGGAATCACAAAGACCGGGGAGCTGTTTTTT	CASSRDGLAGITKTGELFF
.	TRBV4-1	TRBJ2-5	.	TGCGCCAGCAGCCAAGCAGTAACAGCCCAAGAGACCCAGTACTTC	CASSQAVTAQETQYF
TRBD1	TRBV5-1	TRBJ2-1	.	TGCGCCAGCAGTCTCCCCAGGACAGGTGACAATGAGCAGTTCTTC	CASSLPRTGDNEQFF
.	TRBV10-3	TRBJ2-7	.	TGTGCCATCAGTGGGCCTTTGGCAGCCTACGAGCAGTACTTC	CAISGPLAAYEQYF
TRBD1	TRBV4-1	TRBJ2-7	.	TGCGCCAGCAGCCATGGACAGGCTAGCTCCTACGAGCAGTACTTC	CASSHGQASSYEQYF
TRBD1	TRBV19	TRBJ2-1	.	TGTGCCAGTAGTTTGACAGGGGGTCATCACGGGGAGCAGTTCTTC	CASSLTGGHHGEQFF
.	TRBV6-4	TRBJ2-7	.	TGTGCCAGAGGAGAGGCGGGCCCAGGCGTGAGCGAGCAGTACTTC	CARGEAGPGVSEQYF
TRBD1	TRBV27	TRBJ2-1	.	TGTGCCAGCTGCCCCTGGACAGGGGATAATGAGCAGTTCTTC	CASCPWTGDNEQFF
TRBD1	TRBV5-1	TRBJ2-1	.	TGCGCCAGCAGCATGCCGGGACAGGGATACAATGAGCAGTTCTTC	CASSMPGQGYNEQFF
.	TRBV4-2	TRBJ2-2	.	TGTGCCAGCAGCCCCTTGTTACAGCTGAACACCGGGGAGCTGTTTTTT	CASSPLLQLNTGELFF
TRBD1	TRBV27	TRBJ2-7	.	TGTGCCAGCAGTTTAGGACAGGGTTACTACGAGCAGTACTTC	CASSLGQGYYEQYF
.	TRBV7-2	TRBJ1-1	.	TGTGCCAGCAGCTTAGATCTAGGGGCATTTCTGAACACTGAAGCTTTCTTT	CASSLDLGAFLNTEAFF
TRBD1	TRBV4-2	TRBJ2-5	.	TGTGCCAGCAGCCAAGGAAGGACAGGGGGGTATGAGACCCAGTACTTC	CASSQGRTGGYETQYF